This paragraph covers one TCR beta chain sequence. This record comes from a study of identical twins. The junction had 2 bases not matched to a gene; V was cut back by 3 bases and J by 7 bases. Germline V lookup: CDR1 DFQATT, CDR2 SNEGSKA (reference sequence). The CDR3 covers 13 residues. Via MiXCR, TCRdb re-called the 5' RACE reads, giving one row per CDR3 protein. In the table there are some 760,000 distinct CDR3 sequences, 15% to 20% of which are singletons. The same sample was also studied in work on T cells expressing NK-cell markers. That work states: The TCR beta repertoires were obtained from sorted CD3+CD56+NKG2C+, CD3+CD56+NKG2C- and CD3+CD56-NKG2C+ T cells. Certain NKG2C+ T cell clones were expanded, and their HCMV specificity remained unclear.

The sequenced sample consisted of PBMCs. V gene TRBV20-1 combines with J gene TRBJ2-1; 11 bases fit TRBD2. The sequence was collected from a woman in her late teens or twenties in good health. The CDR3 region has the DNA TGCAGTGCTAGCGGGACTAGCGGTAATGAGCAGTTCTTC. It codes for CSASGTSGNEQFF.